Listed below are T cell receptor beta chains from one sample, sequenced in a study of blood T cells in healthy people across ages. TCRdb re-analysed the 5' RACE reads in MiXCR, keeping a single row per CDR3 protein. The sample records 550,000 to 800,000 distinct CDR3 sequences, about 21% being singletons. Material: blood. The source of these receptors is a man between 65 and 85 years old in good health. The conserved cysteine and the conserved F or W are not part of the CDR3 here.

J: TRBJ1-3
V: TRBV3-1
CDR3: ASSQDIISGNTIY

J: TRBJ2-5
V: TRBV6-2/TRBV6-3
CDR3: ASSYSIKSSALSRETQY

J: TRBJ2-7
V: TRBV25-1
CDR3: ASSESGTGDYEQY

J: TRBJ2-7
V: TRBV10-3
CDR3: AISASDRTSYEQY

J: TRBJ1-4
V: TRBV27
CDR3: ASSSGTLKEKLF

J: TRBJ2-5
V: TRBV10-3
CDR3: AISNGGEETQY

J: TRBJ2-3
V: TRBV5-1
CDR3: ASSLGTQRGDTQY

J: -
V: TRBV27
CDR3: ASSLSRGAYEQF

J: TRBJ2-6
V: TRBV4-3
CDR3: ASSQDFGASGANVLT

J: TRBJ1-1
V: TRBV24-1
CDR3: ATEWGQGTNTEAF